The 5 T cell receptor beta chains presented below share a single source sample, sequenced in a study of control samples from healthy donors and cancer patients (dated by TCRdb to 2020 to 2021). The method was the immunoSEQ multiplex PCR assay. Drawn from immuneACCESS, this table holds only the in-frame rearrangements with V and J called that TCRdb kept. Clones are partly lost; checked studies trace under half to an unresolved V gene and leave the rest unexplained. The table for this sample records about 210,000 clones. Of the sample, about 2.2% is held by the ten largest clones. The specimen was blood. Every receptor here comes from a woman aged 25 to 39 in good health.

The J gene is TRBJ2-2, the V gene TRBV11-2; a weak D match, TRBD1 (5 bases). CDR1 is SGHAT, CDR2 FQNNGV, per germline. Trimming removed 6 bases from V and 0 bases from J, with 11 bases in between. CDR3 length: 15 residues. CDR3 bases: TGTGCCAGCAGGCCGATAGGGGCGAACACCGGGGAGCTGTTTTTT. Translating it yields CASRPIGANTGELFF. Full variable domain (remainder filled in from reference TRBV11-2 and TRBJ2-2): EAGVAQSPRYKIIEKRQSVAFWCNPISGHATLYWYQQILGQGPKLLIQFQNNGVVDDSQLPKDRFSAERLKGVDSTLKIQPAKLEDSAVYLCASRPIGANTGELFFGEGSRLTVL.

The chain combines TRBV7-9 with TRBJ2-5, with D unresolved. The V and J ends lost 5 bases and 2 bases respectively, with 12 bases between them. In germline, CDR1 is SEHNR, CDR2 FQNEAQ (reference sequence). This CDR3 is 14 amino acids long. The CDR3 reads CASSPALVQETQYF. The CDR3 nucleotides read TGTGCCAGCAGCCCCGCATTAGTACAAGAGACCCAGTACTTC.

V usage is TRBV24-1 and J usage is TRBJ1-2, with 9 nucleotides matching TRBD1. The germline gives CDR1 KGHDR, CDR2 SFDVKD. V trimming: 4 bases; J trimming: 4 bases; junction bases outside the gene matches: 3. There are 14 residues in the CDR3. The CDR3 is CATSEGTGIYGYTF. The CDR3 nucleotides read TGTGCCACCAGTGAGGGGACAGGGATCTATGGCTACACCTTC.

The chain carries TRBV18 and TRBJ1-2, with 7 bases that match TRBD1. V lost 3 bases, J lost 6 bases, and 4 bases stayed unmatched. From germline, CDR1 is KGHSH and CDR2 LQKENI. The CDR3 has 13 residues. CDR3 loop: CASSPDRLDGYTF. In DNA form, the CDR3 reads TGTGCCAGCTCACCGGACAGGTTAGATGGCTACACCTTC.

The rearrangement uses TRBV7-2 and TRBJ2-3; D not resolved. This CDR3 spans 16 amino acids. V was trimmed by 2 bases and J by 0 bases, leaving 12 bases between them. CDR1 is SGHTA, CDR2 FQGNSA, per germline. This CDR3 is CASSLRWAGSTDTQYF. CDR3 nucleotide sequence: TGTGCCAGCAGCTTACGGTGGGCTGGTAGCACAGATACGCAGTATTTT. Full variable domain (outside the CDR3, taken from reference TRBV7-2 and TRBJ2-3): GAGVSQSPSNKVTEKGKDVELRCDPISGHTALYWYRQSLGQGLEFLIYFQGNSAPDKSGLPSDRFSAERTGGSVSTLTIQRTQQEDSAVYLCASSLRWAGSTDTQYFGPGTRLTVL.